Shown below are 22 T cell receptor beta chains from a single sample sequenced in a study of a mutant IDH1 vaccine in newly diagnosed glioma. Data came from immunoSEQ multiplex PCR; TCRdb stores just in-frame clones and leaves some out. The repertoire holds approximately 92,000 clones, with roughly 78% as singletons. The time point here: baseline, week 1 (first vaccination visit). Treatment meaning: pre-vaccination baseline after standard-of-care therapy. The source was PBMCs, collected from a glioma patient treated with radiotherapy, temozolomide or both. These receptors were collected from a man aged 35 to 55 with glioma.

This chain joins TRBV4-2 and TRBJ2-3, with 13 bases fitting TRBD2. CDR1 is LGHNA and CDR2 is YNFKEQ in the germline V gene. With 4 bases clipped from V and 6 bases from J, the junction kept 13 bases outside the gene matches. The CDR3 contains 18 residues. CDR3 DNA: TGTGCCAGCAGCCTACACCCAGGGGGGACTAGCGGGAAGGATACGCAGTATTTT. It codes for CASSLHPGGTSGKDTQYF.

The chain is built from TRBV4-1 and TRBJ2-2; TRBD1 might be the D (5 bases). Looked up from germline, CDR1 is MGHRA and CDR2 is YSYEKL. This CDR3 spans 15 amino acids. Deletions cut 4 bases from V and 0 bases from J, with 9 bases between. CDR3 in DNA: TGCGCCAGCAGCCCCACAGGTACGAACACCGGGGAGCTGTTTTTT. As protein: CASSPTGTNTGELFF.

The chain uses TRBV29-1 and TRBJ2-5; 9 bases align to TRBD1. With V trimmed by 1 base and J by 10 bases, 4 bases remained unmatched. The CDR3 is 12 residues long. The germline CDR1 and CDR2 sequences are SQVTM and ANQGSEA. CDR3 sequence reads: CSVEADRGIQYF. CDR3 coding DNA: TGCAGCGTTGAAGCGGACAGGGGAATCCAGTACTTC.

The chain recombines TRBV27 with TRBJ1-1; D not certain. CDR1 and CDR2 (germline): MNHEY, SMNVEV (reference sequence). The CDR3 covers 14 residues. Between the trimmed V and J ends, which lost 3 bases and 1 base, there was a span of 9 bases. The CDR3 DNA reads TGTGCCAGCAGTTTTTTGGCTCCGAACACTGAAGCTTTCTTT. Translated: CASSFLAPNTEAFF.

This clone was detected only once. The V call is TRBV18, the J call TRBJ2-1; D is possibly TRBD2 (5 bases). Trimming cost V 1 base and J 7 bases, with 17 bases left between them. This CDR3 region has 16 residues. The V gene's germline CDR1 is KGHSH and CDR2 LQKENI. The CDR3 reads CASSPRGPGKGNEQFF. As DNA, the CDR3 is TGTGCCAGCTCACCACGTGGTCCGGGAAAGGGTAATGAGCAGTTCTTC.

The gene calls are TRBV25-1 and TRBJ2-7; D is undetermined. Germline CDR1 MGHDK, CDR2 SYGVNS. The ends were cut back, 5 bases at V and 2 bases at J, with 13 bases in the middle. The length of the CDR3 is 14 residues. The CDR3 sequence is CASSTRTPPYEQYF. CDR3 nucleotides: TGTGCCAGCAGTACAAGAACTCCCCCCTACGAGCAGTACTTC.

This sequence joins TRBV7-9 and TRBJ1-4; D gene unclear. The CDR3 is made up of 15 amino acids. Per the germline V gene, CDR1 is SEHNR and CDR2 is FQNEAQ (reference sequence). The V gene lost 7 bases and the J gene lost 5 bases, with 17 bases spanning the gap. CDR3 nucleotide sequence: TGTGCCAGCATCGATCCTATCCGCGGCAATGAAAAACTGTTTTTT. Translation: CASIDPIRGNEKLFF.

V gene TRBV7-2 combines with J gene TRBJ2-7, with TRBD1 matching 7 bases. V trimming: 4 bases; J trimming: 0 bases; junction bases outside the gene matches: 6. Germline CDR1 is SGHTA and CDR2 is FQGNSA. The CDR3 totals 15 residues. CDR3 loop: CASSYRQGPSYEQYF. In nucleotides, the CDR3 is TGTGCCAGCAGCTACCGACAGGGCCCCTCCTACGAGCAGTACTTC.

V usage is TRBV29-1 and J usage is TRBJ2-2; no definite D call. The CDR3 runs 12 residues. Looked up from germline, CDR1 is SQVTM and CDR2 is ANQGSEA. Trimming removed 8 bases at V and 2 bases at J, with 9 bases between. The CDR3 reads CSTIINTGELFF. CDR3 in DNA: TGCAGCACCATCATAAACACCGGGGAGCTGTTTTTT.

The genes are TRBV6-5 and TRBJ1-5; TRBD1 aligns across 8 bases. Trimming took 5 bases from V and 7 from J; bases not matched to a gene: 4. The CDR3 sequence is 13 residues long. Per the germline V gene, CDR1 is MNHEY and CDR2 is SVGAGI. This CDR3 reads CASSNDRGQPQHF. In nucleotides, the CDR3 is TGTGCCAGCAGTAACGACAGGGGCCAGCCCCAGCATTTT.

This clone was observed a handful of times. The chain carries TRBV5-1 and TRBJ2-7; D tentatively fits TRBD1 or TRBD2 (5 bases each). The V and J ends lost 4 bases and 2 bases respectively, with 13 bases between them. The germline V gene encodes CDR1 SGHRS and CDR2 YFSETQ. This CDR3 is 14 amino acids long. CDR3 sequence (DNA): TGCGCCAGCAGCCCCGGTGGGGACGCCTACGAGCAGTACTTC. Its protein is CASSPGGDAYEQYF.

The gene calls are TRBV28 and TRBJ1-5; a weak D match, TRBD1 (5 bases). Germline CDR1 reads MDHEN; CDR2 reads SYDVKM. This CDR3 has 16 amino acids. Trimming removed 4 bases at V and 2 bases at J, with 15 bases between. The DNA of the CDR3 is TGTGCCAGCAGTTCGCCTCAGAGGGGAGGCAATCAGCCCCAGCATTTT. Its translation is CASSSPQRGGNQPQHF.

The chain couples TRBV15 to TRBJ2-7; no definite D call. The CDR3 covers 13 residues. Trimming removed 1 base from V and 6 bases from J, with 10 bases in between. Per the germline V gene, CDR1 is LNHNV and CDR2 is YYDKDF (reference sequence). The CDR3, as DNA: TGTGCCACCAGCAGAGTTCCGCCGGTCGAGCAGTACTTC. Residues: CATSRVPPVEQYF.

This clone was seen a handful of times. This chain connects TRBV19 to TRBJ2-7; D might be TRBD1 or TRBD2, each matching 5 bases. With 4 bases removed from V and 3 bases from J, the gap between germline ends came to 10 bases. The CDR3 consists of 13 residues. Germline CDR1 is LNHDA and CDR2 is SQIVND (reference sequence). The CDR3 here is CASSRGTLYEQYF. CDR3 in DNA: TGTGCCAGTAGTAGGGGGACCCTCTACGAGCAGTACTTC.

This clone was observed once. The genes are TRBV12-5 and TRBJ2-3, with 11 bases that match TRBD2. The trim removed 5 bases at V and 4 bases at J, leaving 5 bases unmatched. The germline V gene encodes CDR1 LGHNT and CDR2 FRNRAP. The CDR3 is 15 residues long. The CDR3 nucleotides read TGTGCTAGTGGTGGCCGTAGCGGGGGGGCAGATACGCAGTATTTT. Its protein is CASGGRSGGADTQYF.

The genes are TRBV6-6 and TRBJ1-3; D is unresolved. The V end was cut by 6 bases, the J end by 0 bases, with 9 bases between. CDR3 length: 14 amino acids. Per germline, CDR1 MNHNY and CDR2 SVGAGI (reference sequence). The CDR3 DNA is TGTGCCAGCAGATCCCCCCCCTCTGGAAACACCATATATTTT. Translated, it gives CASRSPPSGNTIYF.

J is TRBJ2-2 and V is TRBV18, with D uncertain. V gave up 2 bases and J gave up 4 bases, with 8 bases separating them. Germline CDR1 KGHSH, CDR2 LQKENI. CDR3 length: 14 amino acids. The CDR3: CASSPGLGTGELFF. CDR3 DNA: TGTGCCAGCTCACCAGGGTTGGGCACCGGGGAGCTGTTTTTT. The entire variable domain, with the rest obtained from reference TRBV18 and TRBJ2-2, is as follows: NAGVMQNPRHLVRRRGQEARLRCSPMKGHSHVYWYRQLPEEGLKFMVYLQKENIIDESGMPKERFSAEFPKEGPSILRIQQVVRGDSAAYFCASSPGLGTGELFFGEGSRLTVL.

J is TRBJ2-6 and V is TRBV10-3; D is unclear. Germline V gene lookup returns CDR1 ENHRY and CDR2 SYGVKD. With 7 bases removed from V and 0 bases from J, the gap between germline ends came to 16 bases. This CDR3 region has 17 residues. The CDR3 bases are TGTGCCATCACCCGGACGGAGATAGACTCTGGGGCCAACGTCCTGACTTTC. It specifies CAITRTEIDSGANVLTF.

J is TRBJ2-6 and V is TRBV4-2, with TRBD2 as a possible D gene (6 bases). The CDR3 has 19 amino acids. The germline CDR1 and CDR2 sequences are LGHNA and YNFKEQ. Trimming removed 4 bases from V and 2 bases from J, with 21 bases in between. The CDR3: CASSPAEHNSGAGANVLTF. The CDR3, as DNA: TGTGCCAGCAGCCCTGCCGAGCACAATTCGGGGGCTGGGGCCAACGTCCTGACTTTC.

V is TRBV5-1 and J is TRBJ2-5, with 7 bases that match TRBD2. In germline, CDR1 is SGHRS, CDR2 YFSETQ. The CDR3 length is 16 residues. V was clipped by 0 bases and J by 2 bases; unmatched bases: 7. The CDR3 region is CASSLAARGSQETQYF. The DNA of the CDR3 is TGCGCCAGCAGCTTGGCCGCGCGGGGGTCTCAAGAGACCCAGTACTTC. Supplemented by reference TRBV5-1 and TRBJ2-5, the full variable domain reads KAGVTQTPRYLIKTRGQQVTLSCSPISGHRSVSWYQQTPGQGLQFLFEYFSETQRNKGNFPGRFSGRQFSNSRSEMNVSTLELGDSALYLCASSLAARGSQETQYFGPGTRLLVL.

This clone was found once. The chain is built from TRBV5-6 and TRBJ2-7; 8 nucleotides agree with TRBD1. The CDR3 is 12 amino acids. V shed 4 bases, J shed 6 bases, and the junction held 3 bases outside the gene matches. Per the germline V gene, CDR1 is SGHDT and CDR2 is YYEEEE. CDR3 sequence reads: CASSPTGAEQYF. The CDR3 nucleotides are TGTGCCAGCAGCCCGACAGGGGCCGAGCAGTACTTC.

The chain carries TRBV10-2 and TRBJ2-6; a weak D match, TRBD2 (6 bases). Trimming stripped 10 bases from V and 0 bases from J, with 19 bases between. Germline assignment: CDR1 WSHSY and CDR2 SAAADI. This CDR3 is built from 17 residues. The CDR3 sequence: CATLIPGLSSGANVLTF. DNA of the CDR3: TGCGCCACCCTCATACCGGGACTCAGCTCTGGGGCCAACGTCCTGACTTTC.